The entry below gives a single T cell receptor beta chain sequence along with its context. Its antigen remains unknown. This record comes from a study of brain T cells in children with intractable seizures. Sample time point: blood from clinic visit 5 months post-surgery; TSC patient then seizure free. Surgery cases with the highest brain T cell transcript signatures were chosen for sequencing. At least one anti-epileptic drug was given before surgery. Findings and limits, study-wide: HCMV serostatus was not known, and viral specificity came from CDR3 similarity only. Pre- and post-surgery blood differed in depth, so pre-surgery absences may be undersampling.

TCRdb keeps only in-frame clones here, not all; method: immunoSEQ multiplex PCR. Of about 340,000 clones in the sample, more than 85% were seen once. Germline V gene sequence: CDR1 LNHDA, CDR2 SQIVND (reference sequence). The CDR3 sequence is 11 residues long. V shed 8 bases and J shed 9 bases, with 13 bases lying between them. This receptor was obtained from a boy under two years old with tuberous sclerosis and intractable seizures. V gene TRBV19 combines with J gene TRBJ1-2; possible D gene TRBD1, 5 bases. Sequences were derived from peripheral blood, sampled 4 to 6 months after surgery. The CDR3 region has the DNA TGTGCCAGTCCGGGGCCCCCTTGCTACACCTTC. Protein sequence: CASPGPPCYTF.